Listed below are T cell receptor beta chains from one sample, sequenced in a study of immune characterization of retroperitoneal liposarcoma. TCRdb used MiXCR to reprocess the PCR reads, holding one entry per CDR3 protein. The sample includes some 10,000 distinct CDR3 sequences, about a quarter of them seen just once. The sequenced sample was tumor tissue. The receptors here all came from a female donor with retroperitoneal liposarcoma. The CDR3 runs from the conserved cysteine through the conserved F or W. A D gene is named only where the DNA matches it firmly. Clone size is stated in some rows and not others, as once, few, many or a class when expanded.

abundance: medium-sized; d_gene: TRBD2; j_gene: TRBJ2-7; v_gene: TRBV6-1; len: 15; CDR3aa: CASTLRTSGSGEQYF; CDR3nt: TGTGCCAGCACCCTAAGGACTAGCGGGAGTGGGGAGCAGTACTTC
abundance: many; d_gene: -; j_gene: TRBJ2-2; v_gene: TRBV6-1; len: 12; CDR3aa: CASSQGTGELFF; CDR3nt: TGTGCCAGCAGTCAAGGGACCGGGGAGCTGTTTTTT
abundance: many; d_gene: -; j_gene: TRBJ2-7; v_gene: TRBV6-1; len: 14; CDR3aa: CASTGGTVYNEQYF; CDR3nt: TGTGCCAGCACAGGGGGGACAGTATACAATGAGCAGTACTTC
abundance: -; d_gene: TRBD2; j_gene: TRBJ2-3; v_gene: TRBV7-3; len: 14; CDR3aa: CASSPAGAVDTQYF; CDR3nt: TGTGCCAGCAGCCCAGCGGGAGCGGTAGATACGCAGTATTTT
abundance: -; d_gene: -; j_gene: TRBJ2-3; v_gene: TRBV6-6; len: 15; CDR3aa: CASSYFPPPADTQYF; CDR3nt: TGTGCCAGCAGTTACTTCCCCCCGCCCGCAGATACGCAGTATTTT
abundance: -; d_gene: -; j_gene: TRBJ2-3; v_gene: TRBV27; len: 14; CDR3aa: CASSLQTNTDTQYF; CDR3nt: TGTGCCAGCAGTTTACAGACCAATACAGATACGCAGTATTTT
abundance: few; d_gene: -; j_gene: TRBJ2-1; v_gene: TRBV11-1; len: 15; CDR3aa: CASSLRGFQRNEQFF; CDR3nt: TGTGCCAGCAGCTTACGGGGATTCCAACGGAATGAGCAGTTCTTC
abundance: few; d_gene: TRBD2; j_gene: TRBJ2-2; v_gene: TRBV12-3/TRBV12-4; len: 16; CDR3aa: CASRGLAGANTGELFF; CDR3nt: TGTGCCAGCAGGGGACTAGCGGGAGCGAACACCGGGGAGCTGTTTTTT
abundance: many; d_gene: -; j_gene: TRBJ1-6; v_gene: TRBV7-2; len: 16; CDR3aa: CASSLGGARFSSPLHF; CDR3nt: TGTGCCAGCAGCTTGGGAGGGGCCAGGTTTAGTTCACCCCTCCACTTT
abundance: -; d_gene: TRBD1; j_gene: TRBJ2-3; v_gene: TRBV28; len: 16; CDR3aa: CASSFSGQTNTDTQYF; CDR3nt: TGTGCCAGCAGTTTCTCGGGACAGACTAACACAGATACGCAGTATTTT
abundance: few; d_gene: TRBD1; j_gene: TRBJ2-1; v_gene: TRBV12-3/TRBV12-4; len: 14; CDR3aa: CASSLPDRLETQFF; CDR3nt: TGTGCCAGCAGTCTCCCGGACAGGCTAGAGACCCAGTTCTTC
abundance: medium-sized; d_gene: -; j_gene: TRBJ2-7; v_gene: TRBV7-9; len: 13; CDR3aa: CASSLKGKAEQYF; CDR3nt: TGTGCCAGCAGCTTAAAGGGGAAAGCTGAGCAGTACTTC
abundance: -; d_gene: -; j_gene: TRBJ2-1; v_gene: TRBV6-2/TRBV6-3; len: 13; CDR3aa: CASSPVNTPGQYF; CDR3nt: TGTGCCAGCAGCCCGGTCAACACTCCGGGCCAATACTTC
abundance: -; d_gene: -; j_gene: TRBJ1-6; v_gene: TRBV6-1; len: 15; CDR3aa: CASSVSGTTNSPLHF; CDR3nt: TGTGCCAGCAGTGTTTCCGGGACTACGAATTCACCCCTCCACTTT
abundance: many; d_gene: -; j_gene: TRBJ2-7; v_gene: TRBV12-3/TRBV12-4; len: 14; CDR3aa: CASSFQGGYYEQYF; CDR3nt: TGTGCCAGCAGTTTCCAGGGGGGTTACTACGAGCAGTACTTC
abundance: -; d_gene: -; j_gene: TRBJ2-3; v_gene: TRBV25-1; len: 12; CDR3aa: CASSGSTDMQYF; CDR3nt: TGTGCCAGCAGTGGGAGCACAGATATGCAGTATTTT
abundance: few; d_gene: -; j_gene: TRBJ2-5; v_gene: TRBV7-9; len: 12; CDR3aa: CASSTPGDEQYF; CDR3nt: TGTGCCAGCAGCACACCAGGGGATGAGCAGTACTTC
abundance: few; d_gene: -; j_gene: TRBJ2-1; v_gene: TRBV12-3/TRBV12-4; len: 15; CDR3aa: CASTFSMIHHNEQFF; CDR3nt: TGTGCCAGCACATTCTCGATGATACACCACAATGAGCAGTTCTTC
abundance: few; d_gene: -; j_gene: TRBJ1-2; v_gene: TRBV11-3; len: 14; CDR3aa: CASSSRDGQQGYTF; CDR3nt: TGTGCCAGCAGCTCCCGGGACGGGCAACAGGGCTACACCTTC
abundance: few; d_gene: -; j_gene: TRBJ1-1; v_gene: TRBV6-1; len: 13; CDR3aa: CASRSRGYTEAFF; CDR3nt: TGTGCCAGCAGGTCCAGGGGATACACTGAAGCTTTCTTT
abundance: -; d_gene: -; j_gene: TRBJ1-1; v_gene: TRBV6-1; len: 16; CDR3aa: CASRETKGGGVTEAFF; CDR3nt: TGTGCCAGCAGAGAAACAAAAGGAGGGGGAGTCACTGAAGCTTTCTTT
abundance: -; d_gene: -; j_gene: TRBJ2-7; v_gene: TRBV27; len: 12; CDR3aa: CASSSLYNEQYF; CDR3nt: TGTGCCAGCAGTTCGTTATACAATGAGCAGTACTTC
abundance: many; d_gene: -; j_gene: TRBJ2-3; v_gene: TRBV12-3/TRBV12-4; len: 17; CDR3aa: CASSLGGVGISTDTQYF; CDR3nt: TGTGCCAGCAGCCTCGGAGGGGTGGGGATTAGCACAGATACGCAGTATTTT
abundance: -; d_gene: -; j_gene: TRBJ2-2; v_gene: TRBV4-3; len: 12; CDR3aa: CASSPRAGELFF; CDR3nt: TGCGCCAGCAGCCCCCGAGCCGGGGAGCTGTTTTTT
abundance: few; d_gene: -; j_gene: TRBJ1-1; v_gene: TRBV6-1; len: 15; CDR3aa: CASSPIPGGGTEAFF; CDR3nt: TGTGCCAGCAGCCCGATACCGGGGGGGGGGACTGAAGCTTTCTTT
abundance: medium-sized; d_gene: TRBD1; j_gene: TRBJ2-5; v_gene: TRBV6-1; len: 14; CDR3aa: CASSRTGGQETQYF; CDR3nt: TGTGCCAGCAGCCGGACAGGGGGCCAGGAGACCCAGTACTTC
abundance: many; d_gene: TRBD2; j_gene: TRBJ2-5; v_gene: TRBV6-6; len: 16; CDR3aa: CASSYSRTSGRETQYF; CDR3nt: TGTGCCAGCAGTTACTCGCGTACTAGCGGGAGGGAGACCCAGTACTTC
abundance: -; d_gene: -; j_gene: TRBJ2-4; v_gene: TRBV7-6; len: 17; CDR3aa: CASSLEPVGSSYNEQYF; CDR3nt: TGTGCCAGCAGCTTAGAACCGGTAGGGAGCTCCTACAATGAGCAGTACTTC
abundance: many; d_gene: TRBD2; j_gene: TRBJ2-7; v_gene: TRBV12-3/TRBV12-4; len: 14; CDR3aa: CASKGPAGENEQYF; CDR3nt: TGTGCCAGCAAGGGCCCAGCGGGAGAAAATGAGCAGTACTTC
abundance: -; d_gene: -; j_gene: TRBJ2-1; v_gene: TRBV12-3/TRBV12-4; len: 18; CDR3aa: CASSSRTHQGSPHYEQFF; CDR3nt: TGTGCCAGCAGTTCGCGAACCCACCAGGGAAGCCCTCACTACGAGCAGTTCTTC
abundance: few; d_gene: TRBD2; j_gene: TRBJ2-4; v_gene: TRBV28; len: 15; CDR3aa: CASSPGTSGYNEQYF; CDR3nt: TGTGCCAGCAGTCCCGGGACTAGCGGCTACAATGAGCAGTACTTC
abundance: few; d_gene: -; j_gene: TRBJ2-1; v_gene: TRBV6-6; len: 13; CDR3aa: CASSYSPGYEQFF; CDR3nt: TGTGCCAGCAGTTACTCGCCCGGCTACGAGCAGTTCTTC
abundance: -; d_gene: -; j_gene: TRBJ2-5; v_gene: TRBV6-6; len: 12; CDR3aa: CASSLSSETQYF; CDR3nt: TGTGCCAGCAGCCTGAGCTCGGAGACCCAGTACTTC
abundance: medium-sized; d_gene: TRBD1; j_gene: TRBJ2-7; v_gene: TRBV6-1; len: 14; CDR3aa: CAATRDSDFYEQYF; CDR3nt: TGTGCCGCCACCAGGGACAGCGACTTCTACGAGCAGTACTTC
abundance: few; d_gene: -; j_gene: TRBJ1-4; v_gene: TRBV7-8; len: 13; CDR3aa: CASSPGGEGELFF; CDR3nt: TGTGCCAGCAGCCCGGGTGGGGAAGGTGAACTGTTTTTT
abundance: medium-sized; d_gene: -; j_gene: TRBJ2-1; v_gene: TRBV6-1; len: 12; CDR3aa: CASRDSSREQFF; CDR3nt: TGTGCCAGCAGAGACAGTTCCCGTGAGCAGTTCTTC
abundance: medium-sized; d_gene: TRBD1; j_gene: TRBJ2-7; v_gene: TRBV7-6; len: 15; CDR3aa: CASSLGQGSSYEQYF; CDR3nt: TGTGCCAGCAGCTTGGGACAGGGGAGCTCCTACGAGCAGTACTTC
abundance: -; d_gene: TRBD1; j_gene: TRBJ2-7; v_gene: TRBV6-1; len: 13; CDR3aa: CASRQGEPYEQYF; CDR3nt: TGTGCCAGCAGACAGGGGGAACCCTACGAGCAGTACTTC
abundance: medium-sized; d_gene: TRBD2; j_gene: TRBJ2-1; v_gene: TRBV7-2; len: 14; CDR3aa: CASSPGGSRAIQFF; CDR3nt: TGTGCCAGCAGCCCAGGCGGGAGCAGGGCCATTCAGTTCTTC
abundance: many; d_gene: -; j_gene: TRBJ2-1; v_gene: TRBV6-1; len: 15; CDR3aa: CASSETSPLGLEQFF; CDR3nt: TGTGCCAGCAGTGAGACGTCCCCTTTGGGTCTCGAGCAGTTCTTC
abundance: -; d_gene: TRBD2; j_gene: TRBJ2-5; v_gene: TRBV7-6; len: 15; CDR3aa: CASSLGTSGYNEQFF; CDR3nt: TGTGCCAGCAGCTTAGGGACTAGCGGCTACAATGAGCAGTTCTTT
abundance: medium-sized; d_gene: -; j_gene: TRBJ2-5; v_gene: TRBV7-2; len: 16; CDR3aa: CASSLGLETAKETQYF; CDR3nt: TGTGCCAGCAGCTTAGGCCTCGAAACAGCGAAAGAGACCCAGTACTTC
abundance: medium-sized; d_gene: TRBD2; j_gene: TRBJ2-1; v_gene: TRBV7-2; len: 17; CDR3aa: CASSFAGTSGIVNEQFF; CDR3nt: TGTGCCAGCAGCTTTGCCGGGACTAGCGGGATCGTTAATGAGCAGTTCTTC
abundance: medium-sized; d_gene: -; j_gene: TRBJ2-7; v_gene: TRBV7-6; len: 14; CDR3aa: CASSLGGTFNEQYF; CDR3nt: TGTGCCAGCAGCTTAGGGGGGACGTTCAATGAGCAGTACTTC
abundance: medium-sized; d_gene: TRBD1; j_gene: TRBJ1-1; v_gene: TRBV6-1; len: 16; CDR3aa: CASSEGRGQGRTEAFF; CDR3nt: TGTGCCAGCAGTGAAGGCAGGGGACAGGGGAGAACTGAAGCTTTCTTT
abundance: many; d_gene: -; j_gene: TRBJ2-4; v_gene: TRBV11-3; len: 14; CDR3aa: CASSAGRTGGIQYF; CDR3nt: TGTGCCAGCAGCGCCGGGAGGACAGGCGGCATTCAGTACTTC
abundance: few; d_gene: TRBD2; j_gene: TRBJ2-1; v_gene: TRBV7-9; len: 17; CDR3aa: CASSFGTSGRAFYEQFF; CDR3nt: TGTGCCAGCAGCTTCGGGACTAGCGGGAGGGCCTTTTATGAGCAGTTCTTC
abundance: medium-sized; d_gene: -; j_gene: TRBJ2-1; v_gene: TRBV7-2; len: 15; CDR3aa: CASSLDGGAYNEQFF; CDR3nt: TGTGCCAGCAGCTTAGATGGCGGGGCCTACAATGAGCAGTTCTTC
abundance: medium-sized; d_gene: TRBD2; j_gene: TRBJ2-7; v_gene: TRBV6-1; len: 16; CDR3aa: CASIKTSGGDNYEQYF; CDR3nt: TGTGCCAGCATAAAGACTAGCGGGGGGGACAATTACGAGCAGTACTTC
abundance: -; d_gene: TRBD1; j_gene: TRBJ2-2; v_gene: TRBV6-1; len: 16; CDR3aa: CASSYTTGWGTGELFF; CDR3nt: TGTGCCAGCAGTTATACGACAGGGTGGGGAACCGGGGAGCTGTTTTTT
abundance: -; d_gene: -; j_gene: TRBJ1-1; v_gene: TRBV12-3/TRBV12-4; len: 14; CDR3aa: CASTRQSVRTEAFF; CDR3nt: TGTGCCAGCACCCGACAGTCGGTCCGCACTGAAGCTTTCTTT
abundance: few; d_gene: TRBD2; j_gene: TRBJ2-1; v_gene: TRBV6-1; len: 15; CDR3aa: CASSEVAGGTNEQFF; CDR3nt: TGTGCCAGCAGTGAAGTTGCGGGGGGTACCAATGAGCAGTTCTTC
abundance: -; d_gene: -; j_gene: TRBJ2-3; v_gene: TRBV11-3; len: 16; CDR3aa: CASSPRTRLSTDTQYF; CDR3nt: TGTGCCAGCAGCCCTAGGACACGACTCAGCACAGATACGCAGTATTTT
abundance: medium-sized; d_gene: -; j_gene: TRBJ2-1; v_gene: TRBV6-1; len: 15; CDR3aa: CASSALEGVPYEQFF; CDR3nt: TGTGCCAGCAGTGCCTTAGAAGGGGTCCCCTACGAGCAGTTCTTC
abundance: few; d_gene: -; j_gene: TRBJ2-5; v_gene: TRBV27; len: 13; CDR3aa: CASRESSYNEQYF; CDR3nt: TGTGCCAGCAGGGAGAGCTCCTACAATGAGCAGTACTTC